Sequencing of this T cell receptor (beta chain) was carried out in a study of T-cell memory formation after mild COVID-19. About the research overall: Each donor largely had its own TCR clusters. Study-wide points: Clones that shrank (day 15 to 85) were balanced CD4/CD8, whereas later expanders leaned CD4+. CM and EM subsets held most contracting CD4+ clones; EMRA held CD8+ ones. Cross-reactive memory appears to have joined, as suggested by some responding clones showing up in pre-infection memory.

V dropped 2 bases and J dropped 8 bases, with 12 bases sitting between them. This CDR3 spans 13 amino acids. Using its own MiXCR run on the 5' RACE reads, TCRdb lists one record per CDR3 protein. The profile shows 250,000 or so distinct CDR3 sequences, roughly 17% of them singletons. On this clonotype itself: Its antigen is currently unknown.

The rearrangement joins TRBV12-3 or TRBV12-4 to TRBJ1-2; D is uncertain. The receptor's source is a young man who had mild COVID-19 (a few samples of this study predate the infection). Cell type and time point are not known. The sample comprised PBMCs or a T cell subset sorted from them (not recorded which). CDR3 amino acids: CASSLTAIRGYTF. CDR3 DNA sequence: TGTGCCAGCAGTTTAACCGCAATTAGAGGCTACACCTTC.